These 5 T cell receptor beta chains were sequenced from one sample in a study of blood T cell repertoires in COVID-19. Clones were read by immunoSEQ multiplex PCR, and TCRdb kept only the in-frame ones, dropping some. Counted here are 200,000 to 250,000 clones, nearly 90% occurring once; the ten biggest clones make up roughly 3%. Sequenced material: peripheral blood. These receptors were taken from a man between 18 and 29 years old with active or convalescent COVID-19.

The chain joins TRBV9 to TRBJ2-1; 8 bases match TRBD1. The CDR3 contains 18 residues. V dropped 3 bases and J dropped 5; count of bases not matched to a gene: 16. From germline, CDR1 is SGDLS and CDR2 YYNGEE. The CDR3 nucleotides are TGTGCCAGCAGCGAGACGACAGGGGAGGTTGGTTGGAACAATGAGCAGTTCTTC. Encoded protein: CASSETTGEVGWNNEQFF.

The chain joins TRBV9 to TRBJ2-7; 9 bases line up with TRBD1. V dropped 3 bases and J dropped 6; count of bases not matched to a gene: 4. This CDR3 spans 13 amino acids. CDR1 and CDR2 (germline): SGDLS, YYNGEE. This CDR3 is CASSASTGGEQYF. The CDR3 nucleotides read TGTGCCAGCAGCGCTTCGACAGGGGGCGAGCAGTACTTC.

This clone was detected only a few times. The chain has TRBV5-5 and TRBJ1-3; 8 positions match TRBD1. This CDR3 contains 18 residues. V was clipped by 4 bases and J by 0 bases; unmatched bases: 12. Germline CDR1 is SGHKS and CDR2 is YYEKEE (reference sequence). The CDR3 loop reads CASSRDRSTGLSGNTIYF. CDR3 sequence (DNA): TGTGCCAGCAGCCGGGACAGGTCAACCGGGCTCTCTGGAAACACCATATATTTT.

The rearrangement joins TRBV7-8 to TRBJ1-6; a weak D match, TRBD1 (6 bases). CDR3 length: 15 residues. Germline V gene data show CDR1 as SGHVS and CDR2 as FQNEAQ. V was cut by 1 base and J by 9 bases, with 13 bases left in between. The CDR3: CASSLDRGAGSPLHF. In DNA form, the CDR3 reads TGTGCCAGCAGCTTAGATCGGGGGGCGGGTTCACCCCTCCACTTT. The entire variable domain, with the rest obtained from reference TRBV7-8 and TRBJ1-6, is as follows: GAGVSQSPRYKVAKRGQDVALRCDPISGHVSLFWYQQALGQGPEFLTYFQNEAQLDKSGLPSDRFFAERPEGSVSTLKIQRTQQEDSAVYLCASSLDRGAGSPLHFGNGTRLTVT.

In this sample, this clone turned up a few times. The rearrangement uses TRBV5-6 and TRBJ1-2, with a tentative D call TRBD1 (6 bases). V dropped 0 bases and J dropped 2 bases, with 11 bases sitting between them. CDR1 and CDR2 (germline): SGHDT, YYEEEE. CDR3 length equals 15 residues. CDR3 sequence reads: CASSLAGDVNYGYTF. DNA of the CDR3: TGTGCCAGCAGCTTGGCAGGGGACGTAAACTATGGCTACACCTTC. Variable domain in full (rest from reference TRBV5-6 and TRBJ1-2): DAGVTQSPTHLIKTRGQQVTLRCSPKSGHDTVSWYQQALGQGPQFIFQYYEEEERQRGNFPDRFSGHQFPNYSSELNVNALLLGDSALYLCASSLAGDVNYGYTFGSGTRLTVV.